The entry that follows covers one TCR beta chain sequence. This clone is a singleton in its sample. Its cognate antigen has yet to be identified. Within one base of it there is no much larger clone, and no base qualities were kept. Receptors were amplified or captured by the immunoSEQ multiplex PCR assay. TCRdb took this table from immuneACCESS and kept in-frame rearrangements with V and J called. Such tables lack part of the clones; where checked against another copy, unresolved V genes explain under half of the gap, and the rest is unexplained. Within this sample are approximately 53,000 clones, with 70% to 90% of them counted one time only. The ten biggest clones cover about a quarter of the sample. The CDR3 runs 13 residues from the cysteine to the phenylalanine. CDR3 DNA only is kept here, 39 bases in frame from base 1. Trimming leaves V shorter by 1 base and J shorter by 7 bases, with the junction holding 0 bases beyond the gene matches. CDR1 and CDR2 were assigned from the germline V gene as SGHTA and FQGNSA.

In this study, focal radiation therapy paired with CTLA-4 blockade (ipilimumab) was tested in patients who had chemo-refractory metastatic non-small-cell lung cancer. The data were obtained in a study of radiotherapy plus CTLA-4 blockade in lung cancer listed by TCRdb under 2018. For context, the study as a whole: Objective responses occurred in 18% of enrolled patients, and around 29% achieved disease control.

Broad study findings and their caveats: The strongest predictors of response were reported to be early dynamic shifts in blood T cell clones along with a rise in serum interferon-beta following radiation. After treatment with radiotherapy and ipilimumab, TCR clones that originated in tumors expanded in peripheral blood.

Rearrangement joined TRBV7-2 to TRBJ2-2, with 7 junctional bases fitting TRBD2. This clonotype was obtained from a human donor with non-small cell lung cancer whose response to radiotherapy plus ipilimumab could not be evaluated. The sample in question was peripheral blood, obtained from a patient treated with radiotherapy plus ipilimumab. The nucleotide sequence reads TGTGCCAGCAGCTTAGGCGGGAGCGGGGAGCTGTTTTTT. Its translation reads: CASSLGGSGELFF.